This entry lists 22 T cell receptor beta chains sequenced from one sample in a study of blood T cells in healthy people across ages. Together with a sample-barcoded 5' primer, a J-beta primer mix was included in a second PCR lasting roughly 6 to 12 cycles. TCRdb re-called the 5' RACE reads through MiXCR, storing one row per CDR3 protein. The sample yields hundreds of thousands of distinct CDR3 sequences, 45% to 65% seen once. Sequencing was done on a sample of blood. Every receptor here comes from a man between 60 and 70 years old in good health.

The chain combines TRBV9 with TRBJ2-3; the D is unclear. Trimming removed 5 bases from V and 2 bases from J, with 12 bases in between. Germline CDR1 reads SGDLS; CDR2 reads YYNGEE. This CDR3 has 14 residues. The CDR3 coding sequence is TGTGCCAGCAGATCTGGACCGAACACAGATACGCAGTATTTT. This codes for CASRSGPNTDTQYF.

This sequence joins TRBV3-1 and TRBJ2-7, with 8 bases lining up with TRBD1. V was clipped by 5 bases and J by 5 bases; unmatched bases: 11. Germline V gives CDR1 LGHDT, CDR2 YNNKEL (reference sequence). The CDR3 length is 15 residues. The CDR3 nucleotides read TGTGCCAGCAGCGCTCAGGGGGCCCATAGTGACGAGCAGTACTTC. Its protein product is CASSAQGAHSDEQYF.

The chain carries TRBV10-2 and TRBJ2-1, with TRBD1 identical over 8 bases. CDR1 is WSHSY and CDR2 is SAAADI in the germline V gene. This CDR3 region has 15 residues. V shed 3 bases, J shed 8 bases, and the junction held 9 bases outside the gene matches. CDR3 DNA sequence: TGCGCCAGCAGTGAATTTGCAGGGGGCAGGGATGAGCAGTTCTTC. This gives the protein CASSEFAGGRDEQFF.

The rearrangement uses TRBV3-1 and TRBJ1-4; TRBD1 aligns across 7 bases. The CDR3 is 16 amino acids. V lost 0 bases and J lost 8; bases outside the gene matches: 9. The germline V gene has CDR1 LGHDT and CDR2 YNNKEL (reference sequence). DNA for the CDR3: TGTGCCAGCAGCCAAGATCTAAAGGGCAGGGGGGAAAAACTGTTTTTT. Its protein product is CASSQDLKGRGEKLFF.

The sample holds one count of this clonotype. This chain connects TRBV15 to TRBJ1-2; unclear D gene. The CDR3 sequence is 13 residues long. Per the germline V gene, CDR1 is LNHNV and CDR2 is YYDKDF (reference sequence). Trimming removed 0 bases from V and 4 bases from J, with 6 bases in between. The CDR3 DNA reads TGTGCCACCAGCAGAGACACAACCTATGGCTACACCTTC. This sequence encodes CATSRDTTYGYTF.

This clonotype was counted at least ten times. The rearrangement links TRBV5-6 to TRBJ1-1; 7 bases map to TRBD1. The germline CDR1 and CDR2 sequences are SGHDT and YYEEEE. Trimming cost V 0 bases and J 3 bases; bases outside gene matches: 5. This CDR3 comprises 15 residues. Here the CDR3 reads CASSLGGQQYTEAFF. The DNA for the CDR3 is TGTGCCAGCAGCTTGGGGGGACAGCAATACACTGAAGCTTTCTTT.

This clonotype was counted ten times or more. The V call is TRBV20-1, the J call TRBJ1-2, with TRBD1 matching over 11 bases. The CDR3 has 13 residues. Germline V gene data show CDR1 as DFQATT and CDR2 as SNEGSKA (reference sequence). The V segment lost 5 bases and the J segment 6 bases; nucleotides outside the gene matches: 5. The CDR3 DNA is TGCAGTGCTCCGGGACAGGGGGTAAATGGCTACACCTTC. Its protein product is CSAPGQGVNGYTF.

The gene calls are TRBV10-1 and TRBJ2-4; unclear D gene. The V gene lost 2 bases and the J gene lost 9 bases, with 17 bases spanning the gap. The CDR3 consists of 15 residues. Germline V CDR1 and CDR2: WNHNN, SYGVQD (reference sequence). CDR3 in amino acids: CASSEVAGPRGIQYF. The CDR3 DNA follows: TGCGCCAGCAGTGAGGTAGCAGGACCCCGAGGCATTCAGTACTTC.

The chain uses TRBV4-2 and TRBJ2-1; weak D call: TRBD1 (5 bases). Germline CDR1 and CDR2: LGHNA and YNFKEQ. V was pared by 0 bases and J by 4 bases, with 13 bases between. This CDR3 comprises 16 residues. CDR3 DNA: TGTGCCAGCAGCCAAGATCTTGAGGACATATACAATGAGCAGTTCTTC. Protein sequence: CASSQDLEDIYNEQFF.

The rearrangement uses TRBV5-1 and TRBJ2-7; 9 bases are a match to TRBD1. The J call may be incorrect, as the DNA end agrees better with TRBJ2-4. CDR1 and CDR2 from the germline V gene are SGHRS and YFSETQ. There are 15 residues in the CDR3. The CDR3, as DNA: TGCGCCAGTAGTCCGGGACAGGGAGGCGGAGACATTCAGTACTTC. Protein product: CASSPGQGGGDIQYF.

This clonotype was detected a few times. The V gene is TRBV6-5, the J gene TRBJ2-1; D not certain. V gave up 4 bases and J gave up 3 bases, with 7 bases separating them. Germline CDR1 MNHEY, CDR2 SVGAGI. CDR3 length: 13 residues. This CDR3 is CASSLANYNEQFF. The CDR3 DNA reads TGTGCCAGCAGTTTGGCCAACTACAATGAGCAGTTCTTC.

This chain joins TRBV15 and TRBJ2-7; the D is unclear. Looked up from germline, CDR1 is LNHNV and CDR2 is YYDKDF (reference sequence). Trimming removed 0 bases from V and 2 bases from J, with 8 bases in between. The CDR3 runs 14 residues. DNA of the CDR3: TGTGCCACCAGCAGAGAAGGATTGCCCTACGAGCAGTACTTC. Translation gives CATSREGLPYEQYF.

This clonotype was recorded a few times. The CDR3 nucleotides are TGCGCCAGCAGCTCCACCCGGGACGTCGGCCCACCCTACGAGCAGTACTTC. As protein: CASSSTRDVGPPYEQYF. The chain joins TRBV4-1 to TRBJ2-7; D might be TRBD1 or TRBD2, each matching 5 bases. This CDR3 contains 17 residues. The germline V gene has CDR1 MGHRA and CDR2 YSYEKL. Trimming removed 5 bases from V and 2 bases from J, with 22 bases in between.

This clonotype was detected only a few times. V usage is TRBV6-5 and J usage is TRBJ2-1, with D uncertain. In germline, CDR1 is MNHEY, CDR2 SVGAGI. The CDR3 has 16 amino acids. V gave up 6 bases and J gave up 0 bases, with 15 bases separating them. The CDR3 nucleotides are TGTGCCAGCAGCCCCCAATCCCCCAGCTCCTACAATGAGCAGTTCTTC. Translating gives CASSPQSPSSYNEQFF.

The chain couples TRBV20-1 to TRBJ2-5, with D possibly being TRBD1 or TRBD2 (6 bases each). Germline V gene sequence: CDR1 DFQATT, CDR2 SNEGSKA (reference sequence). Trimming removed 0 bases from V and 5 bases from J, with 16 bases in between. This CDR3 comprises 15 residues. As DNA, the CDR3 is TGCAGTGCTAGAGATTTAGTCGGGGGCAAGGAGACCCAGTACTTC. This encodes CSARDLVGGKETQYF.

The V and J genes are TRBV20-1 and TRBJ2-7; 7 nucleotides align to TRBD2. Near its end, the DNA agrees better with TRBJ2-5, so the J call may be wrong. This CDR3 comprises 12 residues. Germline V lookup: CDR1 DFQATT, CDR2 SNEGSKA (reference sequence). The CDR3 bases are TGCAGTGCCTGGGGGGGACGGGAGACCCAGTACTTC. Its protein product is CSAWGGRETQYF.

There are a few counts of this clonotype. The chain has TRBV29-1 and TRBJ1-4; 8 nucleotides agree with TRBD1. Germline V CDR1 and CDR2: SQVTM, ANQGSEA. This CDR3 comprises 15 residues. Trimming at V came to 3 bases and at J to 4 bases, leaving 7 bases not matched to a gene. The CDR3 region is CSVDQGQGYNEKLFF. The DNA for the CDR3 is TGCAGCGTTGATCAAGGACAGGGATATAATGAAAAACTGTTTTTT.

This clonotype was counted only a few times. The chain carries TRBV7-8 and TRBJ2-7; 10 nucleotides agree with TRBD2. Trimming cost V 5 bases and J 5 bases; bases outside gene matches: 6. The CDR3 consists of 14 residues. CDR1 SGHVS and CDR2 FQNEAQ come from the germline V gene. CDR3 nucleotide sequence: TGTGCCAGCAGCGCGGGACTAGCGACCCACGAGCAGTACTTC. Translated: CASSAGLATHEQYF.

The chain employs TRBV2 and TRBJ2-4; D ambiguous. V was cut by 5 bases and J by 3 bases, with 20 bases left in between. Germline values: CDR1 SNHLY, CDR2 FYNNEI. CDR3 length: 17 amino acids. CDR3 sequence (DNA): TGTGCCAGCAGTTCAGGAGCTAGGCCCCTCGTCAAAAACATTCAGTACTTC. Its protein product is CASSSGARPLVKNIQYF.

The V gene is TRBV20-1, the J gene TRBJ1-2; TRBD1 matches 7 bases. CDR1 and CDR2 (germline): DFQATT, SNEGSKA (reference sequence). J gave up 4 bases and V 5 bases, and 10 bases lay outside the gene matches. This CDR3 has 14 residues. CDR3 in DNA: TGCAGTGCTCGTAAAACCTCAGGGGGCTATGGCTACACCTTC. Translating gives CSARKTSGGYGYTF.

This rearrangement joins TRBV7-2 to TRBJ1-6; D is unclear. The CDR3 has 15 amino acids. The V end lost 6 bases, the J end lost 9 bases, and 18 bases lay between the germline ends. The germline gives CDR1 SGHTA, CDR2 FQGNSA. CDR3 bases: TGTGCCAGCAGATTGTCCGGGATCCGGGGTTCACCCCTCCACTTT. It yields the protein CASRLSGIRGSPLHF.

A few counts support this clonotype. The chain is built from TRBV6-5 and TRBJ1-6; D is possibly TRBD1 (6 bases). The V gene's germline CDR1 is MNHEY and CDR2 SVGAGI. V was shortened by 6 bases and J by 9 bases, with 9 bases between the two germline ends. The CDR3 runs to 12 residues. CDR3 bases: TGTGCCAGCAGACAGGGAAGTTCACCCCTCCACTTT. Protein sequence: CASRQGSSPLHF.